The 32 T cell receptor beta chains in this list originate from one sample, sequenced in a study of T cells in Graves' hyperthyroidism and ophthalmopathy. TCR beta CDR3 regions were amplified from RNA. The HTBI primer set drove a first-round RT-PCR of the TCR CDR3. TCRdb analysed the multiplex PCR reads with MiXCR anew, one entry per CDR3 protein. The sample holds 450,000 to 550,000 distinct CDR3 sequences; less than 25% are singletons and the top ten take about 11%. Source material: blood. These receptors were collected from a woman between 25 and 40 years old with Graves' ophthalmopathy.

The chain recombines TRBV28 with TRBJ2-7, with D perhaps matching TRBD1 or TRBD2 (6 bases each). The V and J ends lost 2 bases and 3 bases respectively, with 14 bases between them. Germline CDR1 reads MDHEN; CDR2 reads SYDVKM. The CDR3 spans 15 residues. This CDR3 is CASSLPGGGNYEQYF. The CDR3, as DNA: TGTGCCAGCAGTTTACCCGGGGGCGGGAACTACGAGCAGTACTTC.

This clonotype was observed a handful of times. The V and J genes are TRBV12-3 or TRBV12-4 and TRBJ2-5; D is uncertain. The CDR3 covers 12 residues. V was clipped by 5 bases and J by 7 bases, with 11 bases between them. CDR3 DNA sequence: TGTGCCAGCAGTCCCGAACTGGGGACCCAGTACTTC. As protein: CASSPELGTQYF.

The CDR3 region is CSARRGPSGGAYEQYF. The CDR3 DNA sequence: TGCAGTGCTAGGAGAGGGCCTAGCGGGGGGGCCTACGAGCAGTACTTC. This rearrangement joins TRBV20-1 to TRBJ2-7, with 12 bases identical to TRBD2. Germline CDR1 is DFQATT and CDR2 is SNEGSKA (reference sequence). This CDR3 comprises 16 residues. Unmatched junction bases numbered 8, after V lost 3 bases and J lost 2 bases.

This clonotype was seen ten or more times. Just one base apart from a much larger clone, this may be a read error. The final CDR3 position lacks the conserved phenylalanine or tryptophan, pointing to a likely read error. The chain recombines TRBV29-1 with TRBJ1-1; D is ambiguous. The V and J ends lost 4 bases and 5 bases respectively, with 11 bases between them. CDR1 is SQVTM, CDR2 ANQGSEA, per germline. This CDR3 region has 12 residues. CDR3: CSVGGGWTEAFL. The DNA for the CDR3 is TGCAGCGTTGGAGGAGGATGGACTGAAGCTTTCCTT.

The chain has TRBV6-1 and TRBJ1-2, with a weak D call TRBD1 (6 bases). The V and J ends lost 7 bases and 2 bases respectively, with 17 bases between them. Germline V gives CDR1 MNHNS, CDR2 SASEGT. The CDR3 is made up of 15 amino acids. CDR3 region: CASKISAGANYGYTF. Written as DNA, the CDR3 is TGTGCCAGCAAGATTTCGGCAGGGGCCAACTATGGCTACACCTTC.

J is TRBJ2-7 and V is TRBV12-3 or TRBV12-4; D gene ambiguous. The CDR3 is made up of 15 amino acids. Trimming left V 5 bases short and J 7 bases short, with 21 bases between. The CDR3 coding sequence is TGTGCCAGCAGTGGGATGACGGCGGCGAAAGGAGAGCAGTACTTC. This translates into CASSGMTAAKGEQYF.

This clonotype was recorded at least ten times. This sequence joins TRBV3-1 and TRBJ2-7, with TRBD1 matching over 9 bases. From germline, CDR1 is LGHDT and CDR2 YNNKEL (reference sequence). The V segment lost 4 bases and the J segment 5 bases; nucleotides outside the gene matches: 6. This CDR3 has 14 residues. This chain's CDR3 is CASSRYRGPHEQYF. Written as DNA, the CDR3 is TGTGCCAGCAGCCGATACAGGGGGCCCCACGAGCAGTACTTC.

This clonotype came up many times. CDR3 region: CASSLGWTRRSTGELFF. The CDR3 DNA is TGTGCCAGCAGCTTGGGTTGGACTAGAAGATCTACCGGGGAGCTGTTTTTT. The rearrangement joins TRBV7-8 to TRBJ2-2, with TRBD2 matching 7 bases. From germline, CDR1 is SGHVS and CDR2 FQNEAQ. The CDR3 is made up of 17 amino acids. The junction had 12 bases not matched to a gene; V was cut back by 3 bases and J by 5 bases.

This clonotype was observed once. V usage is TRBV7-2 and J usage is TRBJ2-5; D is possibly TRBD1 (6 bases). The CDR3 is 15 residues long. V lost 5 bases to trimming and J lost 2 bases, with 15 bases between them. Germline V gene data show CDR1 as SGHTA and CDR2 as FQGNSA. The CDR3 here is CASSTHRALQETQYF. The CDR3 DNA sequence: TGTGCCAGCAGCACCCACAGGGCCCTTCAAGAGACCCAGTACTTC.

This clonotype was found many times. CDR3 residues: CASTMGNTEAFF. The CDR3 DNA follows: TGTGCCAGCACCATGGGGAACACTGAAGCTTTCTTT. V is TRBV6-1 and J is TRBJ1-1; D not resolved. This CDR3 has 12 residues. Germline V CDR1 and CDR2: MNHNS, SASEGT. The V end was cut by 7 bases, the J end by 1 base, with 7 bases between.

V and J are TRBV9 and TRBJ2-7; D might be TRBD2 (6 bases). Trimming took off 4 bases at V and 3 bases at J, with 20 bases between the two ends. The CDR3 is 16 amino acids. Germline CDR1 and CDR2: SGDLS and YYNGEE. In DNA form, the CDR3 reads TGTGCCAGCAGCCCTCAAGGTAGCGGATACGACTACGAGCAGTACTTC. This sequence encodes CASSPQGSGYDYEQYF.

This clonotype was observed a handful of times. The chain couples TRBV4-1 to TRBJ1-2, with 9 nucleotides matching TRBD1. Germline CDR1 and CDR2: MGHRA and YSYEKL. V was pared by 2 bases and J by 5 bases, with 9 bases of the junction left unmatched. This CDR3 spans 16 amino acids. The CDR3 loop reads CASSQRSGTGFYGYTF. For the CDR3, the DNA is TGCGCCAGCAGCCAAAGATCCGGGACAGGGTTTTATGGCTACACCTTC.

Details on this clonotype: This may be a read error: a much more frequent sequence differs by one nucleotide. The chain uses TRBV27 and TRBJ1-1; possible D gene TRBD1, 6 bases. Germline CDR1 MNHEY, CDR2 SMNVEV (reference sequence). The CDR3 runs 14 residues. The CDR3 nucleotides are TGTGCCAGCAGTTTAAACGGGGGGGGCACTGAAGCTTGCTTT. It is translated as CASSLNGGGTEACF.

This clonotype has at least ten counts. The rearrangement links TRBV7-9 to TRBJ1-1; 9 bases agree with TRBD1. Trimming cost V 5 bases and J 2 bases; bases outside gene matches: 3. CDR1 and CDR2 (germline): SEHNR, FQNEAQ (reference sequence). This CDR3 is built from 14 residues. Here the CDR3 DNA reads TGTGCCAGCAGCCGACAGGGGGTCAACACTGAAGCTTTCTTT. Its protein product is CASSRQGVNTEAFF.

This clonotype was observed many times. The J gene is TRBJ2-7, the V gene TRBV20-1; 10 nucleotides match TRBD2. Losses at the gene ends were 2 bases for V and 2 bases for J; bases not matched to a gene: 6. The CDR3 loop spans 15 amino acids. Germline CDR1 is DFQATT and CDR2 is SNEGSKA (reference sequence). CDR3 coding DNA: TGCAGTGCTAGACAACTAGCGGGGAGTACCTACGAGCAGTACTTC. Its protein is CSARQLAGSTYEQYF.

The chain is built from TRBV18 and TRBJ1-1; D is possibly TRBD1 (5 bases). Germline V gene lookup returns CDR1 KGHSH and CDR2 LQKENI. The germline V and J ends were trimmed by 3 bases and 7 bases, with 12 bases remaining between them. The CDR3 loop spans 13 amino acids. The CDR3 here is CASSPETDIEAFF. For the CDR3, the DNA is TGTGCCAGCTCACCCGAGACAGACATTGAAGCTTTCTTT.

The gene calls are TRBV30 and TRBJ2-2, with D possibly being TRBD2 (6 bases). Looked up from germline, CDR1 is GTSNPN and CDR2 is SVGIG (reference sequence). Deletions cut 3 bases from V and 1 base from J, with 9 bases between. The CDR3 has 14 amino acids. CDR3 nucleotides: TGTGCCTGGAGCATGGGAGGGAACACCGGGGAGCTGTTTTTT. Translated: CAWSMGGNTGELFF.

This clonotype was counted ten times or more. The chain recombines TRBV13 with TRBJ2-2, with unresolved D. Germline V gives CDR1 PRHDT, CDR2 FYEKMQ (reference sequence). This CDR3 spans 12 amino acids. Between the trimmed V and J ends, which lost 4 bases and 1 base, there was a span of 1 base. DNA of the CDR3: TGTGCCAGCAGCTGGAACACCGGGGAGCTGTTTTTT. Protein: CASSWNTGELFF.

This clonotype appeared a single time. This sequence joins TRBV20-1 and TRBJ2-7; TRBD2 agrees at 14 bases. V dropped 4 bases and J dropped 1; count of bases not matched to a gene: 9. CDR3 size: 17 residues. Germline V CDR1 and CDR2: DFQATT, SNEGSKA (reference sequence). CDR3 loop: CSATPGLAGVGSYEQYF. DNA of the CDR3: TGCAGTGCTACACCGGGACTAGCGGGAGTGGGATCCTACGAGCAGTACTTC.

This clonotype was seen repeatedly, ten times or more. The rearrangement joins TRBV7-8 to TRBJ2-5; TRBD2 matches 10 bases. V was clipped by 1 base and J by 5 bases; unmatched bases: 10. Germline CDR1 SGHVS, CDR2 FQNEAQ. This CDR3 has 17 residues. For the CDR3, the DNA is TGTGCCAGCAGCTTAGTCGCTAGCGGGGGCCGGGGGGAGACCCAGTACTTC. Protein sequence: CASSLVASGGRGETQYF.

This clonotype was seen ten or more times. The chain carries TRBV19 and TRBJ1-2; 9 positions match TRBD1. The V segment lost 7 bases and the J segment 8 bases; nucleotides outside the gene matches: 11. CDR1 is LNHDA, CDR2 SQIVND, per germline (reference sequence). There are 14 residues in the CDR3. The chain's CDR3 is CASTSLGQGLGYTF. CDR3 in DNA: TGTGCCAGTACCTCATTGGGACAGGGCTTGGGCTACACCTTC.

A few counts support this clonotype. The chain has TRBV4-1 and TRBJ1-5; D gene ambiguous. This CDR3 is 14 amino acids long. CDR1 is MGHRA, CDR2 YSYEKL, per germline. The V and J ends lost 3 bases and 7 bases respectively, with 13 bases between them. CDR3 protein: CASSQSEEVQPQHF. In DNA form, the CDR3 reads TGCGCCAGCAGCCAGTCGGAAGAGGTGCAGCCCCAGCATTTT.

The sample holds many counts of this clonotype. V is TRBV18 and J is TRBJ1-5; D is uncertain. Per the germline V gene, CDR1 is KGHSH and CDR2 is LQKENI. Trimming shortened V by 1 base and J by 4 bases, and 14 bases separated the two germline ends. The CDR3 totals 16 residues. CDR3 DNA: TGTGCCAGCTCACCACAGGGAGGAAGTGTTAATCAGCCCCAGCATTTT. It codes for CASSPQGGSVNQPQHF.

This clonotype appeared many times. This sequence joins TRBV6-4 and TRBJ1-1; no reliable D call. CDR1 is MRHNA, CDR2 SNTAGT, per germline. This CDR3 comprises 17 residues. V lost 5 bases and J 0 bases, leaving 19 bases between the germline ends. Written as DNA, the CDR3 is TGTGCCAGCAGTACGGTACGGAGGAGGAGTATGAACACTGAAGCTTTCTTT. Protein: CASSTVRRRSMNTEAFF.

J is TRBJ1-3 and V is TRBV27; 8 bases line up with TRBD1. The ends lost 5 bases at V and 3 bases at J; junction bases unmatched: 6. Germline V gene lookup returns CDR1 MNHEY and CDR2 SMNVEV (reference sequence). The CDR3 extends over 15 amino acids. The CDR3 reads CASSAGQGVGNTIYF. CDR3 coding DNA: TGTGCCAGCAGTGCCGGACAGGGCGTTGGAAACACCATATATTTT.

This clonotype appeared many times. This chain links TRBV7-9 with TRBJ2-7; D is perhaps TRBD1 (5 bases). V was trimmed by 5 bases and J by 6 bases, leaving 14 bases between them. Germline loops: CDR1 SEHNR, CDR2 FQNEAQ (reference sequence). CDR3 length: 13 residues. The CDR3 sequence: CASSPDDRSEQYF. The CDR3 DNA follows: TGTGCCAGCAGCCCAGACGACAGAAGCGAGCAGTACTTC.

This clonotype was seen repeatedly, ten times or more. The chain employs TRBV12-3 or TRBV12-4 and TRBJ2-7, with unresolved D. The V end lost 0 bases, the J end lost 1 base, and 7 bases lay between the germline ends. This CDR3 region has 14 residues. CDR3 nucleotides: TGTGCCAGCAGTTTAGCCGAGAATTCCTACGAGCAGTACTTC. This translates into CASSLAENSYEQYF.

This clonotype was recorded at least ten times. V usage is TRBV2 and J usage is TRBJ2-7; possibly TRBD2 for D (6 bases). There are 15 residues in the CDR3. Germline V CDR1 and CDR2: SNHLY, FYNNEI. Trimming shortened V by 3 bases and J by 3 bases, and 15 bases separated the two germline ends. The CDR3 loop reads CASSESLALNYEQYF. The CDR3, as DNA: TGTGCCAGCAGTGAGTCGCTAGCGCTAAACTACGAGCAGTACTTC.

In this sample, this clonotype turned up once. This chain joins TRBV9 and TRBJ1-6; 7 bases are a match to TRBD1. With 3 bases clipped from V and 7 bases from J, the junction kept 4 bases outside the gene matches. This CDR3 is 14 amino acids long. The germline CDR1 and CDR2 sequences are SGDLS and YYNGEE. CDR3 DNA sequence: TGTGCCAGCAGCGCGCAGGGGGACAATTCACCCCTCCACTTT. The encoded protein is CASSAQGDNSPLHF. Full variable domain (outside the CDR3, taken from reference TRBV9 and TRBJ1-6): DSGVTQTPKHLITATGQRVTLRCSPRSGDLSVYWYQQSLDQGLQFLIQYYNGEERAKGNILERFSAQQFPDLHSELNLSSLELGDSALYFCASSAQGDNSPLHFGNGTRLTVT.

This chain uses TRBV2 with TRBJ2-7, with D perhaps matching TRBD2 (5 bases). Trimming took off 5 bases at V and 4 bases at J, with 15 bases between the two ends. This CDR3 comprises 14 residues. Germline V gene lookup returns CDR1 SNHLY and CDR2 FYNNEI. CDR3 nucleotide sequence: TGTGCCAGCAGTTTTGGTGGGAGTCGATACGAGCAGTACTTC. It translates to CASSFGGSRYEQYF.

This clonotype was observed many times. J is TRBJ1-2 and V is TRBV29-1; 9 bases agree with TRBD1. The CDR3 runs to 13 residues. Germline values: CDR1 SQVTM, CDR2 ANQGSEA. V lost 3 bases, J lost 4 bases, and 3 bases stayed unmatched. The CDR3 protein is CSVDDRGVYGYTF. In DNA form, the CDR3 reads TGCAGCGTTGACGACAGGGGGGTCTATGGCTACACCTTC.

Only a few counts were recorded for this clonotype. V gene TRBV27 combines with J gene TRBJ1-5; possible D gene TRBD1, 6 bases. The CDR3 contains 16 residues. V lost 1 base and J lost 2, with 12 bases in between. Germline-derived CDR1 and CDR2 are MNHEY and SMNVEV (reference sequence). The CDR3 loop is CASSLWQGTGNQPQHF. DNA for the CDR3: TGTGCCAGCAGTTTATGGCAGGGGACGGGCAATCAGCCCCAGCATTTT.